The source of this T cell receptor (beta chain) is a study of cytotoxic CD8 clonotypes in ibrutinib-treated CLL. Whole-study findings and limits: The public clonotypes identified were infrequent and showed contraction or stability on treatment. Sustained-remission patients were sampled at different times than progressing patients were. Patients had baseline clonality above age-matched healthy donors, and this clonality moved with circulating CD8+ T-cell counts.

Depth targeted 1 in 200,000 to 1 in 1 million T cells, averaging roughly 9.3x coverage per clonotype. Profiled with immunoSEQ multiplex PCR; TCRdb holds only in-frame clones, not every one. Here the sample spans 60,000 to 95,000 clones, approximately 87% being singletons. Regarding this clone: Its antigen is not identified.

Trimming shortened V by 2 bases and J by 3 bases, and 14 bases separated the two germline ends. This CDR3 is built from 15 residues. Germline CDR1 is SGHTA and CDR2 is FQGNSA. The sequence derives from a human donor with chronic lymphocytic leukemia. This chain connects TRBV7-2 to TRBJ2-7; D is uncertain. The sequences come from PBMCs, collected after 24 months of ibrutinib treatment. The CDR3: CASSLPVVLGYEQYF. The DNA for the CDR3 is TGTGCCAGCAGCTTACCTGTCGTCTTGGGCTACGAGCAGTACTTC.